Below are 31 T cell receptor beta chains sequenced from a single sample in a study of T cell responses to AZD1222 COVID-19 vaccine. Assay used: immunoSEQ multiplex PCR; TCRdb lists only in-frame clones, some missing. The sample gives around 100,000 clones, about 88% of which show up once; about 1.8% is in the top ten. The sequences come from peripheral blood, collected on day 0 of AZD1222 vaccination. The receptors originated from an adult in good health.

The genes are TRBV28 and TRBJ2-7; 7 positions agree with TRBD2. In germline, CDR1 is MDHEN, CDR2 SYDVKM. J was trimmed by 2 bases and V by 1 base; bases with no gene match: 5. The CDR3 has 15 amino acids. Here the CDR3 reads CASSLSPSGTYEQYF. CDR3 bases: TGTGCCAGCAGTTTATCCCCTAGCGGCACCTACGAGCAGTACTTC.

The chain employs TRBV18 and TRBJ2-7; D unclear. The CDR3 contains 15 residues. V was clipped by 3 bases and J by 2 bases, with 14 bases between them. CDR1 and CDR2 from the germline V gene are KGHSH and LQKENI. CDR3 sequence (DNA): TGTGCCAGCTCACCCGCCGGTCGGAGCACCTACGAGCAGTACTTC. Its translation is CASSPAGRSTYEQYF.

This chain connects TRBV24-1 to TRBJ1-2, with TRBD1 identical over 8 bases. Germline V CDR1 and CDR2: KGHDR, SFDVKD. This CDR3 spans 12 amino acids. Unmatched junction bases numbered 3, after V lost 5 bases and J lost 8 bases. CDR3 DNA sequence: TGTGCCACCAGTGGCTGGACAGGGGGCTACACCTTC. This sequence encodes CATSGWTGGYTF.

The chain carries TRBV4-2 and TRBJ1-4; 8 nucleotides match TRBD1. Per germline, CDR1 LGHNA and CDR2 YNFKEQ. The CDR3 length is 13 residues. With 1 base clipped from V and 8 bases from J, the junction kept 0 bases outside the gene matches. The CDR3 sequence is CASSQGQGEKLFF. In DNA form, the CDR3 reads TGTGCCAGCAGCCAAGGACAGGGGGAAAAACTGTTTTTT.

The J gene is TRBJ2-7, the V gene TRBV4-1, with TRBD1 matching 12 bases. Germline CDR1 is MGHRA and CDR2 is YSYEKL. The CDR3 totals 15 residues. V was clipped by 4 bases and J by 7 bases; unmatched bases: 8. This CDR3 reads CASSPPGTGGGEQYF. The CDR3 nucleotides read TGCGCCAGCAGCCCTCCGGGGACAGGGGGCGGAGAGCAGTACTTC.

This CDR3 is CASSLRGTGGSYGYTF. As DNA, the CDR3 is TGTGCCAGCAGTTTACGGGGGACAGGGGGGTCGTATGGCTACACCTTC. The chain links TRBV28 to TRBJ1-2; 11 nucleotides match TRBD1. Germline V CDR1 and CDR2: MDHEN, SYDVKM. V was pared by 2 bases and J by 5 bases, with 7 bases of the junction left unmatched. CDR3 size: 16 residues.

This chain connects TRBV19 to TRBJ1-5; possibly TRBD1 for D (5 bases). The CDR3 runs to 17 residues. The V gene lost 5 bases and the J gene lost 2 bases, with 19 bases spanning the gap. Germline V gene data show CDR1 as LNHDA and CDR2 as SQIVND (reference sequence). The CDR3 DNA follows: TGTGCCAGTAGTCTAGGCAGACAGAAGAAGGGCAATCAGCCCCAGCATTTT. Its translation is CASSLGRQKKGNQPQHF.

V is TRBV5-1 and J is TRBJ1-4; D gene unclear. The CDR3 is 14 residues long. The germline CDR1 and CDR2 sequences are SGHRS and YFSETQ. V was cut by 0 bases and J by 6 bases, with 9 bases left in between. For the CDR3, the DNA is TGCGCCAGCAGCTTGGGGGCGGGAGATGAAAAACTGTTTTTT. This encodes CASSLGAGDEKLFF.

This chain connects TRBV19 to TRBJ1-3; the D gene is possibly TRBD1 (5 bases). The CDR3 covers 15 residues. V dropped 1 base and J dropped 0 bases, with 7 bases sitting between them. The germline gives CDR1 LNHDA, CDR2 SQIVND (reference sequence). The CDR3 sequence: CASSIGQISGNTIYF. The CDR3 bases are TGTGCCAGTAGTATAGGACAGATCTCTGGAAACACCATATATTTT.

This chain links TRBV9 with TRBJ2-5, with a weak D call TRBD1 (6 bases). The ends were cut back, 3 bases at V and 6 bases at J, with 12 bases in the middle. The CDR3 consists of 13 residues. Germline V CDR1 and CDR2: SGDLS, YYNGEE. Here the CDR3 reads CASSAAWGQTQYF. CDR3 bases: TGTGCCAGCAGCGCTGCCTGGGGGCAGACCCAGTACTTC. Supplemented by reference TRBV9 and TRBJ2-5, the full variable domain reads DSGVTQTPKHLITATGQRVTLRCSPRSGDLSVYWYQQSLDQGLQFLIQYYNGEERAKGNILERFSAQQFPDLHSELNLSSLELGDSALYFCASSAAWGQTQYFGPGTRLLVL.

The CDR3 nucleotides are TGTGCCAGTTGGCGGTCCGGAGGGAACACCGGGGAGCTGTTTTTT. Protein: CASWRSGGNTGELFF. The V gene is TRBV19, the J gene TRBJ2-2; TRBD2 might be the D (5 bases). Trimming left V 8 bases short and J 1 base short, with 14 bases between. CDR1 LNHDA and CDR2 SQIVND come from the germline V gene (reference sequence). The CDR3 covers 15 residues.

The chain uses TRBV3-1 (or the pseudogene TRBV3-2) and TRBJ1-3; D gene uncertain. The germline V gene encodes CDR1 LGHDT and CDR2 YNNKEL (reference sequence). The CDR3 extends over 14 amino acids. V gave up 3 bases and J gave up 0 bases, with 6 bases separating them. The CDR3: CASSQGSSGNTIYF. For the CDR3, the DNA is TGTGCCAGCAGCCAGGGCAGCTCTGGAAACACCATATATTTT.

V usage is TRBV19 and J usage is TRBJ2-1; TRBD1 matches 9 bases. The CDR3 is made up of 15 amino acids. V gave up 9 bases and J gave up 3 bases; unmatched junction bases: 9. Germline CDR1 reads LNHDA; CDR2 reads SQIVND (reference sequence). DNA for the CDR3: TGTGCCAGCCAATCCGGGACAGGGCACTACAATGAGCAGTTCTTC. Translated, it gives CASQSGTGHYNEQFF.

In DNA form, the CDR3 reads TGTGCCAGCAGCCCGGCGCCAACGGCCGGAAACACCATATATTTT. Its protein is CASSPAPTAGNTIYF. The V and J genes are TRBV9 and TRBJ1-3; D gene uncertain. The CDR3 is 15 amino acids. Germline assignment: CDR1 SGDLS and CDR2 YYNGEE. Trimming cost V 4 bases and J 4 bases, with 15 bases left between them. The full variable domain, completed using reference TRBV9 and TRBJ1-3, is DSGVTQTPKHLITATGQRVTLRCSPRSGDLSVYWYQQSLDQGLQFLIQYYNGEERAKGNILERFSAQQFPDLHSELNLSSLELGDSALYFCASSPAPTAGNTIYFGEGSWLTVV.

The chain is built from TRBV9 and TRBJ2-2; no clear D gene. The length of the CDR3 is 12 residues. The V gene's germline CDR1 is SGDLS and CDR2 YYNGEE. V lost 3 bases and J 3 bases, leaving 3 bases between the germline ends. CDR3 bases: TGTGCCAGCAGCGCAGACACCGGGGAGCTGTTTTTT. It encodes CASSADTGELFF. Full variable domain (rest looked up from reference TRBV9 and TRBJ2-2): DSGVTQTPKHLITATGQRVTLRCSPRSGDLSVYWYQQSLDQGLQFLIQYYNGEERAKGNILERFSAQQFPDLHSELNLSSLELGDSALYFCASSADTGELFFGEGSRLTVL.

The J gene is TRBJ1-5, the V gene TRBV7-2; 7 bases match TRBD1. Per the germline V gene, CDR1 is SGHTA and CDR2 is FQGNSA. CDR3 size: 17 residues. J gave up 3 bases and V 5 bases, and 13 bases lay outside the gene matches. Here the CDR3 reads CASSLEPGQTYNQPQHF. The CDR3 bases are TGTGCCAGCAGCCTAGAACCGGGACAGACGTACAATCAGCCCCAGCATTTT.

The table lists this clone with a count of one. V usage is TRBV5-1 and J usage is TRBJ2-7, with 7 bases aligning to TRBD2. The CDR3 has 14 amino acids. In germline, CDR1 is SGHRS, CDR2 YFSETQ. The junction had 6 bases not matched to a gene; V was cut back by 3 bases and J by 3 bases. CDR3 in amino acids: CASSSSGMSYEQYF. The CDR3 bases are TGCGCCAGCAGCTCAAGCGGGATGAGCTACGAGCAGTACTTC.

J is TRBJ1-3 and V is TRBV12-5; maybe TRBD1 (6 bases). The germline CDR1 and CDR2 sequences are LGHNT and FRNRAP. The CDR3 runs to 15 residues. Trimming took 0 bases from V and 4 from J, leaving 10 bases between them. The CDR3 loop reads CASGLVPGVGNTIYF. The DNA for the CDR3 is TGTGCTAGTGGTTTGGTACCAGGGGTCGGAAACACCATATATTTT.

V gene TRBV6-5 combines with J gene TRBJ1-6; D ambiguous. The CDR3 length is 13 residues. V gave up 0 bases and J gave up 7 bases, with 4 bases separating them. Per the germline V gene, CDR1 is MNHEY and CDR2 is SVGAGI. The CDR3 spells CASSYSGNSPLHF. The CDR3 region has the DNA TGTGCCAGCAGTTACTCCGGGAATTCACCCCTCCACTTT.

This rearrangement joins TRBV7-2 to TRBJ2-1; no reliable D call. Germline V gene lookup returns CDR1 SGHTA and CDR2 FQGNSA. There are 13 residues in the CDR3. V dropped 4 bases and J dropped 4 bases, with 8 bases sitting between them. CDR3 region: CASSSTTYNEQFF. For the CDR3, the DNA is TGTGCCAGCAGCTCAACGACTTACAATGAGCAGTTCTTC.

The chain couples TRBV14 to TRBJ2-1; 8 bases fit TRBD1. Germline lookup yields CDR1 SGHDN and CDR2 FVKESK. V gave up 3 bases and J gave up 0 bases; unmatched junction bases: 16. The CDR3 sequence is 20 residues long. CDR3 protein: CASSHYLGTGSLSSYNEQFF. CDR3 DNA: TGTGCCAGCAGCCACTACTTAGGGACAGGTTCCCTCAGCTCCTACAATGAGCAGTTCTTC.

V gene TRBV9 combines with J gene TRBJ2-3, with 11 bases that match TRBD2. Germline trimming cut 3 bases from V and 3 bases from J; bases unmatched to any gene: 6. This CDR3 is 16 amino acids long. Germline V gene lookup returns CDR1 SGDLS and CDR2 YYNGEE. This chain's CDR3 is CASSAFSGRGTDTQYF. The CDR3 region has the DNA TGTGCCAGCAGCGCTTTTAGCGGGAGGGGGACAGATACGCAGTATTTT.

The V and J genes are TRBV7-8 and TRBJ1-4, with D uncertain. V was clipped by 5 bases and J by 1 base, with 8 bases between them. CDR1 and CDR2 from the germline V gene are SGHVS and FQNEAQ. This CDR3 is built from 14 residues. Here the CDR3 reads CASSRVKTNEKLFF. The CDR3 DNA reads TGTGCCAGCAGCCGAGTTAAAACTAATGAAAAACTGTTTTTT. The variable domain in full, completed from reference TRBV7-8 and TRBJ1-4, reads GAGVSQSPRYKVAKRGQDVALRCDPISGHVSLFWYQQALGQGPEFLTYFQNEAQLDKSGLPSDRFFAERPEGSVSTLKIQRTQQEDSAVYLCASSRVKTNEKLFFGSGTQLSVL.

The chain recombines TRBV4-1 with TRBJ1-1; TRBD1 matches 10 bases. The J segment lost 0 bases and the V segment lost 1 base, leaving 2 bases of the junction unmatched. The CDR3 consists of 16 residues. The germline gives CDR1 MGHRA, CDR2 YSYEKL. The CDR3 protein is CASSQGGQGMNTEAFF. The CDR3 DNA sequence: TGCGCCAGCAGCCAAGGGGGACAGGGGATGAACACTGAAGCTTTCTTT.

This clone occurred a few times. The chain carries TRBV4-3 and TRBJ1-1; D gene uncertain. Germline V gene data show CDR1 as LGHNA and CDR2 as YSLEER. This CDR3 comprises 13 residues. The ends were cut back, 6 bases at V and 0 bases at J, with 8 bases in the middle. CDR3 in amino acids: CASRPGMNTEAFF. The CDR3 DNA reads as TGCGCCAGCAGACCCGGGATGAACACTGAAGCTTTCTTT.

The chain links TRBV19 to TRBJ1-2; D is ambiguous. V was pared by 9 bases and J by 3 bases, with 17 bases between. CDR3 length: 14 residues. Germline lookup yields CDR1 LNHDA and CDR2 SQIVND (reference sequence). CDR3 nucleotide sequence: TGTGCCAGCAATCGTCCTGGAATAGACTATGGCTACACCTTC. It specifies CASNRPGIDYGYTF.

This chain joins TRBV4-2 and TRBJ2-7, with 8 bases that match TRBD2. The V gene's germline CDR1 is LGHNA and CDR2 YNFKEQ. This CDR3 contains 16 residues. Unmatched junction bases numbered 6, after V lost 1 base and J lost 1 base. The CDR3 bases are TGTGCCAGCAGCCAAGTCGGCACGGGAGGGTCCTACGAGCAGTACTTC. Its protein is CASSQVGTGGSYEQYF.

The chain joins TRBV5-1 to TRBJ2-5; either TRBD1 or TRBD2 may supply D (6 bases each). V dropped 0 bases and J dropped 4 bases, with 13 bases sitting between them. The CDR3 loop spans 15 amino acids. From germline, CDR1 is SGHRS and CDR2 YFSETQ. CDR3 sequence (DNA): TGCGCCAGCAGCTTGGACAGGGAGGTCGGAGAGACCCAGTACTTC. Translated, it gives CASSLDREVGETQYF.

As DNA, the CDR3 is TGTGCCAGCAGTCCCCCAGTACCGGGACTAGCGAGCAATGAGCAGTTCTTC. Its translation: CASSPPVPGLASNEQFF. The chain couples TRBV28 to TRBJ2-1, with TRBD2 matching over 10 bases. Germline trimming cut 5 bases from V and 6 bases from J; bases unmatched to any gene: 13. This CDR3 spans 17 amino acids. Germline CDR1 reads MDHEN; CDR2 reads SYDVKM. The complete variable domain, with remaining parts taken from reference TRBV28 and TRBJ2-1, reads DVKVTQSSRYLVKRTGEKVFLECVQDMDHENMFWYRQDPGLGLRLIYFSYDVKMKEKGDIPEGYSVSREKKERFSLILESASTNQTSMYLCASSPPVPGLASNEQFFGPGTRLTVL.

The J gene is TRBJ2-1, the V gene TRBV7-4; TRBD1 matches 12 bases. This CDR3 is 18 amino acids long. Germline loops: CDR1 SGHVT, CDR2 SQSDAQ. The J segment lost 7 bases and the V segment lost 2 bases, leaving 12 bases of the junction unmatched. The CDR3 sequence: CASSLKVGGQGAKNEQFF. CDR3 bases: TGTGCCAGCAGCTTAAAGGTCGGGGGACAGGGGGCGAAGAATGAGCAGTTCTTC.

This sequence joins TRBV30 and TRBJ2-7; TRBD2 matches 10 bases. The V segment lost 0 bases and the J segment 7 bases; nucleotides outside the gene matches: 12. The germline V gene has CDR1 GTSNPN and CDR2 SVGIG (reference sequence). There are 16 residues in the CDR3. DNA of the CDR3: TGTGCCTGGAGTGTACCGTCTAGCGGGAGAGTTCGTGAGCAGTACTTC. Its translation: CAWSVPSSGRVREQYF.